These 19 T cell receptor beta chains came from one sample sequenced in a study of technical replicates of blood from a few donors. TCRdb's table, derived via immunoSEQ multiplex PCR, lists solely in-frame clones and lacks some. Of over 50,000 clones listed, roughly 97% were seen once; the top ten hold approximately 0.18%. The source material was T cells isolated from PBMCs. The receptor set was obtained from a human donor in good health.

This clone occurred once. The gene calls are TRBV11-2 and TRBJ1-1; D perhaps matches TRBD1 (6 bases). The CDR3 spans 13 residues. Trimming stripped 5 bases from V and 6 bases from J, with 13 bases between. Germline CDR1 reads SGHAT; CDR2 reads FQNNGV. The CDR3 nucleotides are TGTGCCAGCAGCCTTATCGGACAGCCTGAAGCTTTCTTT. Translated, it gives CASSLIGQPEAFF. The full variable domain, in which reference TRBV11-2 and TRBJ1-1 provide the parts outside the CDR3, is EAGVAQSPRYKIIEKRQSVAFWCNPISGHATLYWYQQILGQGPKLLIQFQNNGVVDDSQLPKDRFSAERLKGVDSTLKIQPAKLEDSAVYLCASSLIGQPEAFFGQGTRLTVV.

The chain joins TRBV5-1 to TRBJ2-5; TRBD1 agrees at 7 bases. Per the germline V gene, CDR1 is SGHRS and CDR2 is YFSETQ. The junction had 8 bases not matched to a gene; V was cut back by 1 base and J by 5 bases. CDR3 length equals 15 residues. CDR3 sequence (DNA): TGCGCCAGCAGCTTGTTCAGGGGGAAAGACGAGACCCAGTACTTC. Encoded protein: CASSLFRGKDETQYF. Full variable domain (outside the CDR3, taken from reference TRBV5-1 and TRBJ2-5): KAGVTQTPRYLIKTRGQQVTLSCSPISGHRSVSWYQQTPGQGLQFLFEYFSETQRNKGNFPGRFSGRQFSNSRSEMNVSTLELGDSALYLCASSLFRGKDETQYFGPGTRLLVL.

The chain is built from TRBV7-6 and TRBJ2-1; 10 bases are shared with TRBD2. The J segment lost 3 bases and the V segment lost 3 bases, leaving 11 bases of the junction unmatched. Germline-derived CDR1 and CDR2 are SGHVS and FNYEAQ. The CDR3 consists of 18 residues. The CDR3 protein is CASSFSLGSGGIYNEQFF. The CDR3 DNA follows: TGTGCCAGCAGCTTCTCTTTGGGTAGCGGGGGGATCTACAATGAGCAGTTCTTC.

The chain has TRBV27 and TRBJ2-2; 14 positions match TRBD2. V lost 6 bases to trimming and J lost 3 bases; unmatched junction nucleotides: 0. The germline V gene encodes CDR1 MNHEY and CDR2 SMNVEV (reference sequence). This CDR3 has 15 amino acids. CDR3 sequence reads: CASRGLAGDTGELFF. CDR3 in DNA: TGTGCCAGCAGGGGACTAGCGGGAGACACCGGGGAGCTGTTTTTT.

The chain is built from TRBV29-1 and TRBJ2-1; 10 bases match TRBD1. CDR1 is SQVTM, CDR2 ANQGSEA, per germline. This CDR3 region has 16 residues. V gave up 5 bases and J gave up 3 bases; unmatched junction bases: 10. The CDR3, as DNA: TGCAGCGTTCAGTGGCGGGGACAGGGGTACTACAATGAGCAGTTCTTC. Its translation: CSVQWRGQGYYNEQFF.

The J gene is TRBJ2-1, the V gene TRBV29-1; 7 bases are a match to TRBD2. The germline V gene encodes CDR1 SQVTM and CDR2 ANQGSEA. With V trimmed by 4 bases and J by 2 bases, 8 bases remained unmatched. This CDR3 region has 15 residues. CDR3: CSVVPAAGTYNEQFF. The CDR3 DNA is TGCAGCGTTGTACCGGCAGCGGGAACCTACAATGAGCAGTTCTTC.

The chain recombines TRBV7-9 with TRBJ1-2; tentatively, D is TRBD1 (6 bases). In germline, CDR1 is SEHNR, CDR2 FQNEAQ (reference sequence). The length of the CDR3 is 14 residues. Between the trimmed V and J ends, which lost 5 bases and 4 bases, there was a span of 14 bases. Here the CDR3 DNA reads TGTGCCAGCAGCCTCGACAGGCCCAGCTATGGCTACACCTTC. Translating it yields CASSLDRPSYGYTF.

V gene TRBV4-2 combines with J gene TRBJ2-3, with a weak D call TRBD2 (6 bases). The germline V and J ends were trimmed by 0 bases and 1 base, with 8 bases remaining between them. Germline V gene lookup returns CDR1 LGHNA and CDR2 YNFKEQ. The CDR3 covers 15 residues. In DNA form, the CDR3 reads TGTGCCAGCAGCCAAGAAGGCGGGGGCACAGATACGCAGTATTTT. Its protein is CASSQEGGGTDTQYF.

This chain joins TRBV9 and TRBJ2-3; 13 bases are a match to TRBD2. Germline V gene data show CDR1 as SGDLS and CDR2 as YYNGEE. Losses at the gene ends were 3 bases for V and 2 bases for J; bases not matched to a gene: 3. The CDR3 contains 16 residues. The CDR3 DNA reads as TGTGCCAGCAGCGCGGGACTAGCGGGACTCACAGATACGCAGTATTTT. This gives the protein CASSAGLAGLTDTQYF. Filled out from reference TRBV9 and TRBJ2-3, the complete variable domain reads DSGVTQTPKHLITATGQRVTLRCSPRSGDLSVYWYQQSLDQGLQFLIQYYNGEERAKGNILERFSAQQFPDLHSELNLSSLELGDSALYFCASSAGLAGLTDTQYFGPGTRLTVL.

The chain joins TRBV2 to TRBJ2-3; tentative D call: TRBD1 (7 bases). Deletions cut 6 bases from V and 10 bases from J, with 20 bases between. Germline V CDR1 and CDR2: SNHLY, FYNNEI. The CDR3 is 14 amino acids. Here the CDR3 DNA reads TGTGCCAGCAGGCAGCCGAATGACAGGGAGGCGCAGTATTTT. Translation gives CASRQPNDREAQYF. The variable domain in full, with the rest retrieved from reference TRBV2 and TRBJ2-3, is EPEVTQTPSHQVTQMGQEVILRCVPISNHLYFYWYRQILGQKVEFLVSFYNNEISEKSEIFDDQFSVERPDGSNFTLKIRSTKLEDSAMYFCASRQPNDREAQYFGPGTRLTVL.

The V and J genes are TRBV7-9 and TRBJ1-2; tentatively, D is TRBD1 (5 bases). CDR3 length equals 15 residues. V lost 5 bases, J lost 6 bases, and 19 bases lay in between. Germline V gives CDR1 SEHNR, CDR2 FQNEAQ (reference sequence). The CDR3 DNA follows: TGTGCCAGCAGCCCCTCGGGCAGGGAAAGTCATGGCTACACCTTC. It yields the protein CASSPSGRESHGYTF.

This chain joins TRBV7-9 and TRBJ2-7; 9 bases are a match to TRBD1. Germline V gene data show CDR1 as SEHNR and CDR2 as FQNEAQ (reference sequence). V lost 5 bases, J lost 3 bases, and 5 bases stayed unmatched. The length of the CDR3 is 14 residues. As DNA, the CDR3 is TGTGCCAGCAGCCCGACAGGGGGGCTCTACGAGCAGTACTTC. Translating gives CASSPTGGLYEQYF.

The chain recombines TRBV11-2 with TRBJ2-3, with TRBD2 identical over 10 bases. The CDR3 loop spans 17 amino acids. Trimming at V came to 0 bases and at J to 3 bases, leaving 6 bases not matched to a gene. Germline CDR1 reads SGHAT; CDR2 reads FQNNGV. CDR3 region: CASSLDYPSGSTDTQYF. The CDR3 DNA follows: TGTGCCAGCAGCTTAGATTACCCTAGCGGGAGTACAGATACGCAGTATTTT.

The rearrangement uses TRBV11-2 and TRBJ1-1, with 10 bases lining up with TRBD1. J lost 6 bases, V lost 2 bases, and 6 bases had no gene match. Germline V gene lookup returns CDR1 SGHAT and CDR2 FQNNGV. The CDR3 runs to 15 residues. The CDR3 spells CASSLNGQGVAEAFF. CDR3 bases: TGTGCCAGCAGCTTAAACGGACAGGGGGTCGCTGAAGCTTTCTTT.

This rearrangement joins TRBV6-6 to TRBJ2-6, with D tentatively TRBD2 (5 bases). This CDR3 is 15 amino acids long. Between the trimmed V and J ends, which lost 5 bases and 4 bases, there was a span of 12 bases. The germline V gene has CDR1 MNHNY and CDR2 SVGAGI (reference sequence). The CDR3, as DNA: TGTGCCAGCAGTCCCCGGGGTGGAGGGGCCAACGTCCTGACTTTC. Protein sequence: CASSPRGGGANVLTF.

This clone was counted a few times. The V call is TRBV12-5, the J call TRBJ1-2; 7 nucleotides line up with TRBD1. The CDR3 contains 16 residues. Trimming removed 0 bases from V and 0 bases from J; junction bases left unmatched: 4. Germline V CDR1 and CDR2: LGHNT, FRNRAP. The CDR3 nucleotides are TGTGCTAGTGGTTTGGTCCGGACAGGTTCTAACTATGGCTACACCTTC. It is translated as CASGLVRTGSNYGYTF. Full variable domain (remainder filled in from reference TRBV12-5 and TRBJ1-2): DARVTQTPRHKVTEMGQEVTMRCQPILGHNTVFWYRQTMMQGLELLAYFRNRAPLDDSGMPKDRFSAEMPDATLATLKIQPSEPRDSAVYFCASGLVRTGSNYGYTFGSGTRLTVV.

The chain employs TRBV5-5 and TRBJ1-5, with a tentative D call TRBD1 (5 bases). Germline V gives CDR1 SGHKS, CDR2 YYEKEE (reference sequence). Trimming stripped 0 bases from V and 0 bases from J, with 19 bases between. This CDR3 has 19 amino acids. DNA of the CDR3: TGTGCCAGCAGCTTGGAATCCTTTGGCTGGGGCCCTAGCAATCAGCCCCAGCATTTT. It translates to CASSLESFGWGPSNQPQHF.

The rearrangement joins TRBV5-6 to TRBJ1-5; D is perhaps TRBD1 (5 bases). V was cut by 2 bases and J by 6 bases, with 9 bases left in between. Germline CDR1 SGHDT, CDR2 YYEEEE. The CDR3 contains 13 residues. The CDR3 sequence is CASSLGDTQPQHF. The CDR3 DNA reads TGTGCCAGCAGCTTAGGGGATACTCAGCCCCAGCATTTT.

The rearrangement joins TRBV5-1 to TRBJ2-2; maybe TRBD1 (7 bases). The V gene lost 6 bases and the J gene lost 2 bases, with 11 bases spanning the gap. The CDR3 totals 14 residues. CDR1 and CDR2 from the germline V gene are SGHRS and YFSETQ. CDR3 DNA sequence: TGCGCCAGCACGGAGGGGGCCAACACCGGGGAGCTGTTTTTT. Its translation: CASTEGANTGELFF.